This T cell receptor beta chain was retrieved from a study of CD8 T cells in Susac syndrome. Study-level results: The authors acknowledged that their TCR sequencing and HLA analysis involved a relatively small number of individuals.

Germline V lookup: CDR1 SGHDN, CDR2 FVKESK. V gave up 0 bases and J gave up 8 bases, with 11 bases separating them. This CDR3 is 15 amino acids long. Healthy donors served as age- and sex-matched controls. Random hexamers served to reverse transcribe roughly 0.5 to 1 ug RNA. The method of amplification for TCR beta CDR3 was immunoSEQ multiplex PCR, covering 54 Vbeta and 13 Jbeta. TCRdb redid the calling of the immunoSEQ multiplex PCR reads with MiXCR, one entry per CDR3 protein. This table holds around 170,000 distinct CDR3 sequences, 92% found once. Points on this clonotype: The antigen is unknown.

The sequencing input was CD4+ T cells from PBMCs. The TCR originated in a human donor in good health. J is TRBJ1-6 and V is TRBV14, with TRBD1 as a possible D gene (6 bases). The DNA of the CDR3 is TGTGCCAGCAGCCAAGAAACAGGGTGGTATTCACCCCTCCACTTT. It specifies CASSQETGWYSPLHF.